Following are 19 T cell receptor beta chains from one sample sequenced in a study of a mutant IDH1 vaccine in newly diagnosed glioma. These receptors have no identified antigens. The time point is: week 5, during vaccination. All doses held 300 ug of mutant IDH1 20-mer peptide, with topical imiquimod. Clones were read by immunoSEQ multiplex PCR, and TCRdb kept only the in-frame ones, dropping some. In the table there are 45,000 to 70,000 clones, around 80% of which are singletons. This sample comprised PBMCs, obtained from a glioma patient whose treatment included an IDH1 peptide vaccine. The origin of the receptors is a man aged 25 to 45 with glioma.

The rearrangement joins TRBV6-1 to TRBJ1-5; D is unresolved. CDR3 size: 12 residues. Deletions cut 4 bases from V and 4 bases from J, with 5 bases between. The germline V gene encodes CDR1 MNHNS and CDR2 SASEGT. The CDR3 nucleotides are TGTGCCAGCAGTGTGGGGAATCAGCCCCAGCATTTT. The encoded protein is CASSVGNQPQHF.

The chain uses TRBV30 and TRBJ2-2; D possibly uses TRBD1 or TRBD2 (5 bases each). Between the trimmed V and J ends, which lost 5 bases and 0 bases, there was a span of 13 bases. The CDR3 loop spans 15 amino acids. Germline values: CDR1 GTSNPN, CDR2 SVGIG (reference sequence). The CDR3 sequence: CAWVEGLSNTGELFF. Here the CDR3 DNA reads TGTGCCTGGGTTGAGGGGCTCTCGAACACCGGGGAGCTGTTTTTT.

This clone was seen a handful of times. The chain carries TRBV28 and TRBJ1-2; no clear D. The CDR3 runs 15 residues. Germline V CDR1 and CDR2: MDHEN, SYDVKM. Deletions cut 7 bases from V and 7 bases from J, with 22 bases between. The chain's CDR3 is CASTPPGRNLVGYTF. As DNA, the CDR3 is TGTGCCAGCACCCCCCCTGGAAGGAATCTTGTTGGCTACACCTTC.

V and J are TRBV7-6 and TRBJ2-3; 7 bases are a match to TRBD2. This CDR3 is built from 15 residues. Germline V lookup: CDR1 SGHVS, CDR2 FNYEAQ. V lost 1 base and J lost 2; bases outside the gene matches: 3. Here the CDR3 DNA reads TGTGCCAGCAGCTTAGGAGCGGGGAACACAGATACGCAGTATTTT. As protein: CASSLGAGNTDTQYF.

The chain uses TRBV18 and TRBJ2-5, with D maybe TRBD1 (6 bases). V dropped 1 base and J dropped 2 bases, with 14 bases sitting between them. There are 16 residues in the CDR3. Germline assignment: CDR1 KGHSH and CDR2 LQKENI. The CDR3 sequence: CASSPLILGQQETQYF. As DNA, the CDR3 is TGTGCCAGCTCACCACTAATACTTGGACAGCAAGAGACCCAGTACTTC.

The chain recombines TRBV11-2 with TRBJ2-5; D is perhaps TRBD2 (6 bases). The J call may be mistaken, given a closer DNA end match to TRBJ2-7. Germline V gives CDR1 SGHAT, CDR2 FQNNGV. The CDR3 extends over 14 amino acids. For the CDR3, the DNA is TGTGCCAGCAGCCCGGTGGGGGGCTCCTACGAGCAGTACTTC. As protein: CASSPVGGSYEQYF.

The rearrangement uses TRBV5-6 and TRBJ1-1; D is uncertain. The CDR3 has 14 amino acids. Germline V gene data show CDR1 as SGHDT and CDR2 as YYEEEE. Trimming removed 4 bases at V and 10 bases at J, with 20 bases between. CDR3 amino acids: CASSLGQSERGAFF. The CDR3 region has the DNA TGTGCCAGCAGCCTCGGTCAGTCCGAGAGAGGAGCTTTCTTT.

The rearrangement uses TRBV5-4 and TRBJ2-1; D ambiguous. Deletions cut 1 base from V and 2 bases from J, with 10 bases between. The CDR3 sequence is 15 residues long. Germline CDR1 reads SGHNT; CDR2 reads YYREEE (reference sequence). CDR3 bases: TGTGCCAGCAGCTTGAGTAGCCATACCTACAATGAGCAGTTCTTC. Residues: CASSLSSHTYNEQFF.

This clone appeared a few times. The chain links TRBV6-5 to TRBJ1-5; 7 positions agree with TRBD1. V lost 3 bases and J lost 7; bases outside the gene matches: 6. The V gene's germline CDR1 is MNHEY and CDR2 SVGAGI. CDR3 size: 14 residues. CDR3 loop: CASSYRGGRQPQHF. The CDR3 DNA sequence: TGTGCCAGCAGTTATAGAGGGGGCAGACAGCCCCAGCATTTT.

This clone has a handful of counts. The chain combines TRBV27 with TRBJ1-1, with TRBD1 identical over 7 bases. The length of the CDR3 is 15 residues. From germline, CDR1 is MNHEY and CDR2 SMNVEV (reference sequence). V lost 5 bases to trimming and J lost 0 bases; unmatched junction nucleotides: 6. CDR3: CASSTLTGMNTEAFF. CDR3 nucleotide sequence: TGTGCCAGCAGTACTCTGACAGGGATGAACACTGAAGCTTTCTTT.

The V call is TRBV5-1, the J call TRBJ2-5, with TRBD1 matching 9 bases. CDR1 and CDR2 (germline): SGHRS, YFSETQ. The CDR3 runs 20 residues. The V gene end was trimmed by 5 bases and the J gene end by 2 bases; junction bases not matched to a gene: 22. CDR3 bases: TGCGCCAGCAGGTATGGACAGGGGATTAACCTCCCCTCGGCACAAGAGACCCAGTACTTC. Protein sequence: CASRYGQGINLPSAQETQYF.

This rearrangement joins TRBV7-9 to TRBJ2-1; D could derive from TRBD1 or TRBD2 (5 bases each). Germline lookup yields CDR1 SEHNR and CDR2 FQNEAQ (reference sequence). The length of the CDR3 is 13 residues. V was pared by 4 bases and J by 10 bases, with 14 bases between. The CDR3 sequence: CASSWGTRWEQFF. The CDR3 nucleotides read TGTGCCAGCAGCTGGGGGACCAGGTGGGAGCAGTTCTTC.

The rearrangement links TRBV29-1 to TRBJ1-3, with TRBD1 identical over 9 bases. CDR1 is SQVTM, CDR2 ANQGSEA, per germline. V was clipped by 5 bases and J by 1 base; unmatched bases: 3. This CDR3 has 14 residues. The CDR3 loop is CSVKQGASGNTIYF. Here the CDR3 DNA reads TGCAGCGTTAAACAGGGGGCTTCTGGAAACACCATATATTTT. Combining the CDR3 with reference TRBV29-1 and TRBJ1-3 gives the whole variable domain SAVISQKPSRDICQRGTSLTIQCQVDSQVTMMFWYRQQPGQSLTLIATANQGSEATYESGFVIDKFPISRPNLTFSTLTVSNMSPEDSSIYLCSVKQGASGNTIYFGEGSWLTVV.

The chain links TRBV7-2 to TRBJ1-5; D remains unclear. CDR3 length equals 14 residues. V lost 3 bases to trimming and J lost 4 bases, with 10 bases between them. Germline V gene lookup returns CDR1 SGHTA and CDR2 FQGNSA. This chain's CDR3 is CASSFVPVNQPQHF. CDR3 coding DNA: TGTGCCAGCAGCTTCGTTCCAGTTAATCAGCCCCAGCATTTT.

This clone appeared once. V usage is TRBV18 and J usage is TRBJ2-3; 8 bases are shared with TRBD1. The CDR3 length is 16 residues. Losses at the gene ends were 3 bases for V and 3 bases for J; bases not matched to a gene: 8. Germline V gene data show CDR1 as KGHSH and CDR2 as LQKENI. CDR3 in amino acids: CASSPQTGVSTDTQYF. The DNA for the CDR3 is TGTGCCAGCTCACCGCAGACAGGGGTTTCTACAGATACGCAGTATTTT.

V usage is TRBV27 and J usage is TRBJ1-3; 9 nucleotides agree with TRBD1. The CDR3 is 16 amino acids. Unmatched junction bases numbered 11, after V lost 6 bases and J lost 5 bases. CDR1 MNHEY and CDR2 SMNVEV come from the germline V gene (reference sequence). The CDR3 bases are TGTGCCAGCAGCGGATTCCGACAGGGGGGAAGAAACACCATATATTTT. It yields the protein CASSGFRQGGRNTIYF.

This clone was seen only once. Other DNA sequences within the sample encode an identical CDR3. V and J are TRBV7-8 and TRBJ1-2; D is ambiguous. This CDR3 has 17 amino acids. The V gene's germline CDR1 is SGHVS and CDR2 FQNEAQ. Trimming removed 2 bases at V and 8 bases at J, with 24 bases between. The CDR3 bases are TGTGCCAGCAGCTTATTAGGGTCGGAGGCTTCACGGAGGGGCTACACCTTC. This sequence encodes CASSLLGSEASRRGYTF.

In this sample, this clone turned up once. The genes are TRBV28 and TRBJ2-3; 8 bases are shared with TRBD2. CDR3 length: 15 amino acids. V shed 4 bases, J shed 6 bases, and the junction held 9 bases outside the gene matches. Per germline, CDR1 MDHEN and CDR2 SYDVKM. The CDR3 protein is CASSWPAGAEDTQYF. The DNA of the CDR3 is TGTGCCAGCAGTTGGCCAGCGGGGGCCGAGGATACGCAGTATTTT.

The rearrangement links TRBV4-1 to TRBJ1-2; D may be TRBD1 (6 bases). V lost 3 bases and J 3 bases, leaving 8 bases between the germline ends. Germline lookup yields CDR1 MGHRA and CDR2 YSYEKL. The CDR3 extends over 13 amino acids. The CDR3 region has the DNA TGCGCCAGCAGCCAGAGACAGGACTATGGCTACACCTTC. It translates to CASSQRQDYGYTF.